Below are 30 T cell receptor beta chains sequenced from a single sample in a study of OX40 agonist ivuxolimab in advanced cancers. The table came from immunoSEQ multiplex PCR; TCRdb's copy has only in-frame clones and leaves some out. The sample shows 55,000 to 70,000 clones, roughly 90% of them seen only once. The sequencing here drew on CD4+ or CD8+ T cells sorted from blood, taken in a trial of the OX40 agonist ivuxolimab. The origin of the receptors is an adult with an advanced solid tumor such as melanoma, head and neck, liver or kidney cancer.

The chain is built from TRBV5-6 and TRBJ1-6; D is unresolved. V was clipped by 5 bases and J by 0 bases, with 18 bases between them. CDR3 length: 18 amino acids. CDR1 is SGHDT and CDR2 is YYEEEE in the germline V gene. The CDR3 sequence: CASSYEWTASSYNSPLHF. DNA for the CDR3: TGTGCCAGCAGTTATGAATGGACCGCCAGCTCCTATAATTCACCCCTCCACTTT.

The chain couples TRBV27 to TRBJ2-7, with D possibly TRBD2 on 6 matching bases. CDR1 MNHEY and CDR2 SMNVEV come from the germline V gene (reference sequence). Trimming stripped 0 bases from V and 4 bases from J, with 10 bases between. This CDR3 spans 14 amino acids. The DNA for the CDR3 is TGTGCCAGCAGTTTATCTGGACTAAATTACGAGCAGTACTTC. Translated, it gives CASSLSGLNYEQYF.

The chain couples TRBV30 to TRBJ2-7; no firm D call. From germline, CDR1 is GTSNPN and CDR2 SVGIG (reference sequence). The CDR3 spans 12 residues. Trimming took off 5 bases at V and 3 bases at J, with 11 bases between the two ends. CDR3 in amino acids: CAWGSLRYEQYF. DNA of the CDR3: TGTGCCTGGGGGTCCCTGCGCTACGAGCAGTACTTC.

The chain carries TRBV9 and TRBJ1-1; TRBD1 matches at 8 bases. The V segment lost 4 bases and the J segment 7 bases; nucleotides outside the gene matches: 9. The CDR3 sequence is 14 residues long. The germline gives CDR1 SGDLS, CDR2 YYNGEE. The CDR3 here is CASSLDREEGEAFF. For the CDR3, the DNA is TGTGCCAGCAGCTTGGACAGGGAGGAGGGTGAAGCTTTCTTT.

This clone has just one count. This chain joins TRBV27 and TRBJ1-1, with D possibly TRBD1 on 6 matching bases. The CDR3 contains 13 residues. Germline CDR1 is MNHEY and CDR2 is SMNVEV (reference sequence). The V and J ends lost 6 bases and 4 bases respectively, with 12 bases between them. Written as DNA, the CDR3 is TGTGCCAGCAGGCTGGGGGCTGGCACTGAAGCTTTCTTT. It codes for CASRLGAGTEAFF.

This chain joins TRBV6-5 and TRBJ2-2; D is unclear. V lost 6 bases, J lost 5 bases, and 7 bases lay in between. CDR1 is MNHEY and CDR2 is SVGAGI in the germline V gene. The CDR3 has 12 amino acids. The CDR3 reads CASRVGTGELFF. In DNA form, the CDR3 reads TGTGCCAGCAGGGTGGGAACCGGGGAGCTGTTTTTT.

This chain joins TRBV14 and TRBJ2-1; D ambiguous. The CDR3 is 13 residues long. The germline V gene encodes CDR1 SGHDN and CDR2 FVKESK. V was trimmed by 3 bases and J by 7 bases, leaving 10 bases between them. CDR3 loop: CASSQVRGNEQFF. Written as DNA, the CDR3 is TGTGCCAGCAGCCAGGTTCGAGGAAATGAGCAGTTCTTC.

In the case of this clone: Other DNA sequences in this specimen translate into the identical CDR3. The chain combines TRBV6-5 with TRBJ1-2, with D hard to call. Germline-derived CDR1 and CDR2 are MNHEY and SVGAGI. This CDR3 region has 13 residues. Trimming cost V 3 bases and J 4 bases, with 9 bases left between them. The CDR3 DNA reads as TGTGCCAGCAGTTATTCTGGCGCCTATGGCTACACCTTC. Residues: CASSYSGAYGYTF.

The gene calls are TRBV19 and TRBJ1-3; D call uncertain. The CDR3 covers 15 residues. The germline V and J ends were trimmed by 11 bases and 2 bases, with 19 bases remaining between them. Germline V lookup: CDR1 LNHDA, CDR2 SQIVND (reference sequence). The CDR3 protein is CAGTAGPGPGNTIYF. CDR3 DNA: TGTGCCGGCACTGCGGGTCCCGGTCCTGGAAACACCATATATTTT.

The chain has TRBV7-9 and TRBJ2-3; TRBD1 or TRBD2 may be the D gene (5 bases each). This CDR3 has 15 residues. V lost 4 bases and J 6 bases, leaving 17 bases between the germline ends. Germline V lookup: CDR1 SEHNR, CDR2 FQNEAQ (reference sequence). CDR3 amino acids: CASSSATSPGDTQYF. The DNA of the CDR3 is TGTGCCAGCAGCTCAGCTACTAGTCCAGGGGATACGCAGTATTTT. The whole variable domain, remainder taken from reference TRBV7-9 and TRBJ2-3, is DTGVSQNPRHKITKRGQNVTFRCDPISEHNRLYWYRQTLGQGPEFLTYFQNEAQLEKSRLLSDRFSAERPKGSFSTLEIQRTEQGDSAMYLCASSSATSPGDTQYFGPGTRLTVL.

The chain combines TRBV4-1 with TRBJ2-7, with D perhaps assigned TRBD1 or TRBD2 (5 bases each). Germline loops: CDR1 MGHRA, CDR2 YSYEKL. This CDR3 has 16 amino acids. V lost 0 bases, J lost 0 bases, and 12 bases lay in between. CDR3 in DNA: TGCGCCAGCAGCCAAGATCTGGGGGAGAGCTCCTACGAGCAGTACTTC. It codes for CASSQDLGESSYEQYF.

V and J are TRBV6-6 and TRBJ1-3; D is possibly TRBD1 (5 bases). Germline CDR1 MNHNY, CDR2 SVGAGI (reference sequence). Trimming left V 5 bases short and J 4 bases short, with 9 bases between. This CDR3 spans 13 amino acids. The CDR3 sequence is CASSPREGNTIYF. CDR3 nucleotides: TGTGCCAGCAGTCCCAGGGAAGGAAACACCATATATTTT.

The chain is built from TRBV6-1 and TRBJ2-3; a weak D match, TRBD2 (5 bases). Germline lookup yields CDR1 MNHNS and CDR2 SASEGT. Trimming took 2 bases from V and 0 from J, leaving 12 bases between them. The CDR3 is 16 amino acids. The CDR3 sequence is CASSERELTSTDTQYF. Here the CDR3 DNA reads TGTGCCAGCAGTGAAAGGGAGCTTACTAGCACAGATACGCAGTATTTT.

V is TRBV7-2 and J is TRBJ2-1; 12 bases line up with TRBD2. The CDR3 runs to 14 residues. Germline trimming cut 3 bases from V and 8 bases from J; bases unmatched to any gene: 2. The germline V gene encodes CDR1 SGHTA and CDR2 FQGNSA. The DNA for the CDR3 is TGTGCCAGCAGCTTTGGACTAGCGGGGCATGAGCAGTTCTTC. Translated, it gives CASSFGLAGHEQFF. The full variable domain, its missing parts supplied by reference TRBV7-2 and TRBJ2-1, is GAGVSQSPSNKVTEKGKDVELRCDPISGHTALYWYRQSLGQGLEFLIYFQGNSAPDKSGLPSDRFSAERTGGSVSTLTIQRTQQEDSAVYLCASSFGLAGHEQFFGPGTRLTVL.

This clone appeared once. The V gene is TRBV18, the J gene TRBJ2-1; D might be TRBD2 (6 bases). Germline V gives CDR1 KGHSH, CDR2 LQKENI. CDR3 length equals 15 residues. Trimming shortened V by 3 bases and J by 6 bases, and 15 bases separated the two germline ends. CDR3 amino acids: CASSPLAGQSNEQFF. The CDR3 nucleotides are TGTGCCAGCTCACCCCTCGCGGGGCAAAGCAATGAGCAGTTCTTC.

By proportion, this clone is medium-sized. The chain uses TRBV4-1 and TRBJ2-7; 8 nucleotides agree with TRBD2. The length of the CDR3 is 17 residues. V dropped 0 bases and J dropped 4; count of bases not matched to a gene: 11. Germline CDR1 MGHRA, CDR2 YSYEKL. As DNA, the CDR3 is TGCGCCAGCAGCCAAGAGAATAGCGGGACGATTTTTTACGAGCAGTACTTC. Protein: CASSQENSGTIFYEQYF.

This clone was seen once. This chain links TRBV9 with TRBJ2-2; D remains unclear. Germline assignment: CDR1 SGDLS and CDR2 YYNGEE. V was trimmed by 3 bases and J by 3 bases, leaving 18 bases between them. The CDR3 has 17 amino acids. CDR3 DNA: TGTGCCAGCAGCGCCACCCGGACGGAAGATCACACCGGGGAGCTGTTTTTT. Protein product: CASSATRTEDHTGELFF.

This clone occurred once. The CDR3 sequence is CASSTVTGVSYEQYF. Written as DNA, the CDR3 is TGTGCCAGCAGCACGGTAACAGGCGTATCCTACGAGCAGTACTTC. The chain uses TRBV7-8 and TRBJ2-7; TRBD1 might be the D (5 bases). Trimming took off 5 bases at V and 1 base at J, with 15 bases between the two ends. The CDR3 contains 15 residues. Germline V gene lookup returns CDR1 SGHVS and CDR2 FQNEAQ. The entire variable domain, with the rest obtained from reference TRBV7-8 and TRBJ2-7, is as follows: GAGVSQSPRYKVAKRGQDVALRCDPISGHVSLFWYQQALGQGPEFLTYFQNEAQLDKSGLPSDRFFAERPEGSVSTLKIQRTQQEDSAVYLCASSTVTGVSYEQYFGPGTRLTVT.

The chain employs TRBV6-1 and TRBJ1-5, with a tentative D call TRBD1 (5 bases). The CDR3 has 14 residues. From germline, CDR1 is MNHNS and CDR2 SASEGT. The V gene lost 4 bases and the J gene lost 4 bases, with 11 bases spanning the gap. The CDR3 nucleotides read TGTGCCAGCAGTGCCCGGGACGGGAATCAGCCCCAGCATTTT. Amino acid sequence: CASSARDGNQPQHF.

This sequence joins TRBV5-1 and TRBJ2-7, with a tentative D call TRBD1 (5 bases). Germline V gives CDR1 SGHRS, CDR2 YFSETQ. The CDR3 loop spans 14 amino acids. The germline V and J ends were trimmed by 5 bases and 3 bases, with 15 bases remaining between them. The CDR3: CASRGVPYDYEQYF. CDR3 coding DNA: TGCGCCAGCAGAGGGGTACCCTATGACTACGAGCAGTACTTC. Drawing the rest from reference TRBV5-1 and TRBJ2-7, the complete variable domain is KAGVTQTPRYLIKTRGQQVTLSCSPISGHRSVSWYQQTPGQGLQFLFEYFSETQRNKGNFPGRFSGRQFSNSRSEMNVSTLELGDSALYLCASRGVPYDYEQYFGPGTRLTVT.

This clone was picked up one time. The CDR3 sequence is CASRGTGNMRYEQYF. The DNA for the CDR3 is TGTGCCAGCAGGGGAACAGGGAACATGAGGTACGAGCAGTACTTC. The J gene is TRBJ2-7, the V gene TRBV6-1, with D possibly being TRBD1 (6 bases). This CDR3 is 15 amino acids long. CDR1 and CDR2 from the germline V gene are MNHNS and SASEGT. The V end was cut by 6 bases, the J end by 4 bases, with 19 bases between.

V gene TRBV27 combines with J gene TRBJ2-5; perhaps TRBD2 as D (6 bases). Per germline, CDR1 MNHEY and CDR2 SMNVEV (reference sequence). The V and J ends lost 2 bases and 4 bases respectively, with 17 bases between them. The CDR3 is 16 amino acids. CDR3 DNA sequence: TGTGCCAGCAGTTTAATCCTCCCGGAGGGTCTAGAGACCCAGTACTTC. It yields the protein CASSLILPEGLETQYF.

The J gene is TRBJ1-4, the V gene TRBV16; the D gene is possibly TRBD1 (6 bases). Trimming took 0 bases from V and 4 from J, leaving 15 bases between them. The CDR3 runs 17 residues. Germline loops: CDR1 KGHSY, CDR2 FQNENV. The CDR3 DNA reads as TGTGCCAGCAGCCAATCCGCAGGGGTTCGGGGTAATGAAAAACTGTTTTTT. This encodes CASSQSAGVRGNEKLFF. The variable domain in full, completed from reference TRBV16 and TRBJ1-4, reads GEEVAQTPKHLVRGEGQKAKLYCAPIKGHSYVFWYQQVLKNEFKFLISFQNENVFDETGMPKERFSAKCLPNSPCSLEIQATKLEDSAVYFCASSQSAGVRGNEKLFFGSGTQLSVL.

The chain is built from TRBV13 and TRBJ1-1; no definite D call. V lost 5 bases and J lost 3, with 13 bases in between. This CDR3 comprises 14 residues. CDR1 is PRHDT, CDR2 FYEKMQ, per germline (reference sequence). CDR3 DNA: TGTGCCAGCAGCCCCATGGGTTTCCACACTGAAGCTTTCTTT. Encoded protein: CASSPMGFHTEAFF.

This sequence joins TRBV6-1 and TRBJ1-5, with D possibly matching TRBD1 (5 bases). This CDR3 contains 14 residues. The V and J ends lost 8 bases and 3 bases respectively, with 14 bases between them. Looked up from germline, CDR1 is MNHNS and CDR2 is SASEGT. CDR3 DNA sequence: TGTGCCAGCCTCGAGTCAGGGTACAATCAGCCCCAGCATTTT. Translation gives CASLESGYNQPQHF.

V usage is TRBV16 and J usage is TRBJ2-7; no reliable D call. Looked up from germline, CDR1 is KGHSY and CDR2 is FQNENV. This CDR3 has 12 residues. V dropped 3 bases and J dropped 2 bases, with 5 bases sitting between them. The CDR3 sequence: CASSQPAYEQYF. CDR3 sequence (DNA): TGTGCCAGCAGCCAGCCCGCCTACGAGCAGTACTTC.

The chain employs TRBV7-9 and TRBJ2-3; TRBD1 is a possible D gene (8 bases). Trimming left V 3 bases short and J 5 bases short, with 21 bases between. The CDR3 has 17 residues. Germline V gene lookup returns CDR1 SEHNR and CDR2 FQNEAQ (reference sequence). The CDR3 sequence is CASSFIDRGGGRDTQYF. Here the CDR3 DNA reads TGTGCCAGCAGCTTTATCGACAGGGGCGGGGGAAGAGATACGCAGTATTTT.

The chain uses TRBV2 and TRBJ1-2; D is possibly TRBD1 (5 bases). Germline V gene data show CDR1 as SNHLY and CDR2 as FYNNEI. Between the trimmed V and J ends, which lost 6 bases and 0 bases, there was a span of 17 bases. The CDR3 length is 16 residues. In nucleotides, the CDR3 is TGTGCCAGCAGCATCACTCCGGGGCAAGCTAACTATGGCTACACCTTC. Amino acids: CASSITPGQANYGYTF.

This rearrangement joins TRBV11-2 to TRBJ2-7; D ambiguous. The ends were cut back, 2 bases at V and 0 bases at J, with 8 bases in the middle. The CDR3 contains 14 residues. Germline-derived CDR1 and CDR2 are SGHAT and FQNNGV. CDR3 protein: CASSLMYSSYEQYF. DNA of the CDR3: TGTGCCAGCAGCTTAATGTACAGCTCCTACGAGCAGTACTTC.

The J gene is TRBJ2-2, the V gene TRBV2; 9 bases line up with TRBD2. The CDR3 has 15 amino acids. Germline CDR1 and CDR2: SNHLY and FYNNEI. With 6 bases clipped from V and 5 bases from J, the junction kept 7 bases outside the gene matches. The CDR3 DNA reads as TGTGCCAGCAGGCCTCTTGCGGGGGGGACCGGGGAGCTGTTTTTT. Translated: CASRPLAGGTGELFF.